These T cell receptor beta chains were read from a single sample in a study of T cell changes during pregnancy in multiple sclerosis. Some clones are missing from TCRdb's copy, which holds only in-frame ones; the method was immunoSEQ multiplex PCR. The table has 60,000 to 95,000 clones, 75% to 95% seen once. Material: CD4+ T cells from peripheral blood mononuclear cells, obtained before pregnancy. Receptor source: a female donor with multiple sclerosis, enrolled in a pregnancy study. Each CDR3 is given with its conserved first and last residue.

TRBV5-1	TRBJ2-2	CASSFSGNTGELFF
TRBV2	TRBJ2-3	CASSVSGGPTDTQYF
TRBV5-1	TRBJ1-1	CASSPRTAHTEAFF
TRBV10-3	TRBJ2-7	CAIRLGQTYEQYF
TRBV5-1	TRBJ2-3	CASSQQVDTQYF
TRBV19	TRBJ2-2	CASSIQGAVTGELFF
TRBV27	TRBJ2-7	CASRSRDSISYEQYF
TRBV19	TRBJ1-6	CASSKVTGGFNSPLHF
TRBV5-5	TRBJ1-4	CASSPGGATNEKLFF
TRBV9	TRBJ1-5	CASSVVFRRAGPYSNQPQHF
TRBV6-5	TRBJ2-5	CASSRGNQETQYF
TRBV12-5	TRBJ2-3	CASGSLTDTQYF
TRBV4-2	TRBJ1-1	CASSQEVRDTEAFF
TRBV9	TRBJ2-3	CASSARGAAATDTQYF
TRBV30	TRBJ2-3	CACSGGADTQYF
TRBV4-1	TRBJ2-1	CASSHTGAYNEQFF
TRBV4-1	TRBJ1-2	CASSHPRGQGGYGYTF
TRBV5-6	TRBJ1-5	CASSLSSLTGRNQPQHF
TRBV28	TRBJ1-2	CASSFEGGYGYTF
TRBV29-1	TRBJ2-3	CSVEGTSGGAGSTDTQYF
TRBV6-1	TRBJ2-5	CASSGGQGVGETQYF
TRBV5-1	TRBJ1-1	CASSSGQPNTEAFF
TRBV5-8	TRBJ1-1	CASSLAQSRREGNTEAFF
TRBV6-1	TRBJ2-7	CASGNRGSYEQYF
TRBV29-1	TRBJ1-2	CSVGRIREGEGYTF
TRBV10-3	TRBJ1-6	CAISESGGGSYNSPLHF
TRBV29-1	TRBJ2-1	CSVEERGQNEQFF
TRBV27	TRBJ1-1	CASSLSKEGSEAFF
TRBV28	TRBJ1-5	CASSPPGQSPWELSQHF
TRBV5-1	TRBJ1-6	CASSDGQSSYNSPLHF
TRBV6-1	TRBJ2-1	CASTMAGASYNEQFF
TRBV6-5	TRBJ2-5	CASSPTLPGTQYF
TRBV7-9	TRBJ1-2	CASSPMTGGGGYTF
TRBV4-3	TRBJ2-3	CASSPLGPSAGGRDTQYF
TRBV12-5	TRBJ2-2	CASGLGPGELFF
TRBV6-1	TRBJ1-5	CASSANPGTLRGNQPQHF
TRBV5-4	TRBJ2-1	CASSPQGSYNEQFF
TRBV6-5	TRBJ1-5	CASSTGNQPQHF
TRBV27	TRBJ2-3	CASSLAGQITDTQYF
TRBV5-6	TRBJ1-4	CASSFLSNEKLFF
TRBV7-9	TRBJ2-1	CASSFPPRLAGVSDEQFF
TRBV28	TRBJ2-2	CASSFLLARTGELFF
TRBV6-1	TRBJ1-3	CASSAPGGTVRSGNTIYF
TRBV7-8	TRBJ2-1	CASSLAWGQGFEQFF
TRBV7-3	TRBJ2-2	CASSLTAATGELFF
TRBV20-1	TRBJ1-1	CSGDRYTEAFF
TRBV6-5	TRBJ2-7	CASSYGGTSSYEQYF
TRBV7-2	TRBJ2-7	CASSLGPMSGNYEQYF
TRBV5-1	TRBJ1-1	CASSLEIVSNTEAFF
TRBV19	TRBJ2-4	CASRGVTIQYF